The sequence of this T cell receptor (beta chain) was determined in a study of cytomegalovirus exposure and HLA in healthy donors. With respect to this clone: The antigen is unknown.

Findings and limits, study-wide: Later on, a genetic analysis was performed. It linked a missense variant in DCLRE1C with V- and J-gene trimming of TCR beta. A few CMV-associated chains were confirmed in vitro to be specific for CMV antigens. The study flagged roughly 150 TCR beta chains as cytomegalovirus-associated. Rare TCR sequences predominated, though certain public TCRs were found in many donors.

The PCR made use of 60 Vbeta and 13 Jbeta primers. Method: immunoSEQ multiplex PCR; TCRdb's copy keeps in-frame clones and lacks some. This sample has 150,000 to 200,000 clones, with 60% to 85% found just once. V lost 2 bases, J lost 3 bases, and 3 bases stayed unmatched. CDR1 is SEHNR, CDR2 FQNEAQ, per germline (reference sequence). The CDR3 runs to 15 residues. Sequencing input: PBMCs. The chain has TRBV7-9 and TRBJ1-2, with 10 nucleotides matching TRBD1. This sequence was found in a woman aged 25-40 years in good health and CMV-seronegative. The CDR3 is CASSLLGTGDYGYTF. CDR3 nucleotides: TGTGCCAGCAGCTTACTTGGGACAGGGGACTATGGCTACACCTTC.